This passage covers 20 T cell receptor beta chains from one sample sequenced in a study of low-dose radiotherapy and immunotherapy resistance in tumors. TRAV and TRBV primers primed cDNA for both TCRalpha and TCRbeta. The PCR that amplified TCRs ran for about 20 cycles, relying on a constant-region primer and a V-primer adapter. TCRdb used MiXCR to reprocess the reads, holding one entry per CDR3 protein. This sample yields roughly 100,000 distinct CDR3 sequences, of which around 20% are seen a single time; approximately 4% belongs to the top ten. Noted time point: after trial treatment. The sample's treatment: LDRT plus nivolumab, ipilimumab, low-dose cyclophosphamide and aspirin (RACIN trial). The specimen comprised PBMCs, sampled after low-dose radiotherapy plus immunotherapy. Receptors originate from a male donor with prostate cancer.

This clonotype was detected ten times or more. As DNA, the CDR3 is TGCGCCAGCAGCCTCAGTGGAGAAAGCTACGAGCAGTACTTC. Amino acid sequence: CASSLSGESYEQYF. This chain connects TRBV4-1 to TRBJ2-7, with D uncertain. V was shortened by 4 bases and J by 3 bases, with 13 bases between the two germline ends. Germline V lookup: CDR1 MGHRA, CDR2 YSYEKL. The CDR3 is 14 amino acids.

The chain links TRBV5-1 to TRBJ2-1, with 8 bases identical to TRBD2. J lost 9 bases, V lost 6 bases, and 5 bases had no gene match. Germline V gene data show CDR1 as SGHRS and CDR2 as YFSETQ. The CDR3 runs to 12 residues. The CDR3 coding sequence is TGCGCCAGCACCATCAGCGGGGGTGAGCAGTTCTTC. Its protein is CASTISGGEQFF.

This clonotype was seen repeatedly, ten times or more. CDR3: CASRAGPISSYEQYF. DNA for the CDR3: TGTGCCAGCAGGGCGGGCCCTATTAGCTCCTACGAGCAGTACTTC. V usage is TRBV2 and J usage is TRBJ2-7; possibly TRBD2 for D (5 bases). The V end was cut by 6 bases, the J end by 0 bases, with 15 bases between. This CDR3 is 15 amino acids long. From germline, CDR1 is SNHLY and CDR2 FYNNEI.

This clonotype was seen at least ten times. The chain links TRBV29-1 to TRBJ2-7, with D maybe TRBD1 (6 bases). Trimming pared 7 bases from V and 6 bases from J, leaving 13 bases between. Germline V lookup: CDR1 SQVTM, CDR2 ANQGSEA. The CDR3 consists of 11 residues. The CDR3 sequence is CSAVVGGEQYF. CDR3 in DNA: TGCAGCGCGGTGGTAGGGGGCGAGCAGTACTTC.

V gene TRBV20-1 combines with J gene TRBJ2-7; perhaps D is TRBD1 or TRBD2 (5 bases each). Between the trimmed V and J ends, which lost 6 bases and 0 bases, there was a span of 15 bases. This CDR3 is 14 amino acids long. Germline V gene sequence: CDR1 DFQATT, CDR2 SNEGSKA (reference sequence). The CDR3 loop is CSAPRVGSSYEQYF. The CDR3 DNA reads TGCAGTGCCCCCAGGGTAGGGAGCTCCTACGAGCAGTACTTC.

The sample holds many counts of this clonotype. CDR3 loop: CATSGANVLTF. CDR3 in DNA: TGTGCCACCTCTGGGGCCAACGTCCTGACTTTC. V gene TRBV2 combines with J gene TRBJ2-6; D is undetermined. This CDR3 is built from 11 residues. Trimming removed 10 bases at V and 0 bases at J, with 1 base between. The germline V gene encodes CDR1 SNHLY and CDR2 FYNNEI.

With respect to this clonotype: A far larger clone lies a single base away; this is likely a read error. V and J are TRBV5-3 and TRBJ2-1, with TRBD2 as a possible D gene (6 bases). TRBV5-3 is labeled an ORF, and its function is uncertain. CDR3 size: 15 residues. The CDR3 reads CASSSGTGSSYEQFF. In nucleotides, the CDR3 is TGTGCCAGCAGCTCCGGGACCGGGAGCTCCTACGAGCAGTTCTTC.

The table lists this clonotype with many counts. J is TRBJ1-4 and V is TRBV5-1, with 7 bases lining up with TRBD1. The CDR3 spans 15 residues. The J segment lost 4 bases and the V segment lost 4 bases, leaving 7 bases of the junction unmatched. The V gene's germline CDR1 is SGHRS and CDR2 YFSETQ. The CDR3 loop is CASSPRTGGNEKLFF. The DNA of the CDR3 is TGCGCCAGCAGCCCGAGGACAGGTGGTAATGAAAAACTGTTTTTT.

This clonotype has ten or more counts. The chain combines TRBV14 with TRBJ2-5, with 10 bases lining up with TRBD1. This CDR3 is built from 13 residues. Germline-derived CDR1 and CDR2 are SGHDN and FVKESK. The trim removed 6 bases at V and 5 bases at J, leaving 3 bases unmatched. CDR3 nucleotide sequence: TGTGCCAGCAGGGGACAGGGGAAGGAGACCCAGTACTTC. It translates to CASRGQGKETQYF.

This clonotype has at least ten counts. This rearrangement joins TRBV5-1 to TRBJ2-1; 10 bases match TRBD1. The CDR3 is 15 amino acids. The ends lost 1 base at V and 10 bases at J; junction bases unmatched: 8. Germline V lookup: CDR1 SGHRS, CDR2 YFSETQ. In DNA form, the CDR3 reads TGCGCCAGCAGCTTGCAAGGACAGGGGGTTTGGGAGCAGTTCTTC. Translated: CASSLQGQGVWEQFF.

There are many counts of this clonotype. This sequence joins TRBV3-1 and TRBJ2-7; tentative D call: TRBD2 (5 bases). Looked up from germline, CDR1 is LGHDT and CDR2 is YNNKEL (reference sequence). This CDR3 comprises 12 residues. Trimming took 4 bases from V and 8 from J, leaving 12 bases between them. The CDR3 is CASSLSGKQQYF. CDR3 in DNA: TGTGCCAGCAGCCTCTCCGGGAAGCAGCAGTACTTC.

This clonotype was picked up many times. This rearrangement joins TRBV27 to TRBJ1-3; D not resolved. The ends were cut back, 4 bases at V and 2 bases at J, with 9 bases in the middle. The germline gives CDR1 MNHEY, CDR2 SMNVEV (reference sequence). There are 14 residues in the CDR3. CDR3 in DNA: TGTGCCAGCAGTTCTGCGGTAACTGGAAACACCATATATTTT. Amino acids: CASSSAVTGNTIYF.

This clonotype was detected many times. This chain joins TRBV3-1 and TRBJ2-1, with TRBD1 identical over 8 bases. The CDR3 length is 18 residues. CDR1 is LGHDT, CDR2 YNNKEL, per germline (reference sequence). V was pared by 3 bases and J by 8 bases, with 18 bases of the junction left unmatched. The CDR3 bases are TGTGCCAGCAGCCACCTGGGGACAGGAATGGGTTCTACAGATGAGCAGTTCTTC. Its translation: CASSHLGTGMGSTDEQFF.

Many counts were recorded for this clonotype. This rearrangement joins TRBV30 to TRBJ1-1; D is unclear. Between the trimmed V and J ends, which lost 3 bases and 2 bases, there was a span of 10 bases. The germline CDR1 and CDR2 sequences are GTSNPN and SVGIG (reference sequence). The CDR3 contains 13 residues. The CDR3 DNA follows: TGTGCCTGGAGCGCGGGTGTTAACACTGAAGCTTTCTTT. This translates into CAWSAGVNTEAFF. The complete variable domain, with remaining parts taken from reference TRBV30 and TRBJ1-1, reads SQTIHQWPATLVQPVGSPLSLECTVEGTSNPNLYWYRQAAGRGLQLLFYSVGIGQISSEVPQNLSASRPQDRQFILSSKKLLLSDSGFYLCAWSAGVNTEAFFGQGTRLTVV.

The table lists this clonotype with a count of one. This sequence joins TRBV7-2 and TRBJ2-3; D may be TRBD1 (6 bases). Germline V gene sequence: CDR1 SGHTA, CDR2 FQGNSA. The CDR3 is 15 residues long. Between the trimmed V and J ends, which lost 6 bases and 5 bases, there was a span of 18 bases. This chain's CDR3 is CASRWTDIPRDTQYF. The CDR3 region has the DNA TGTGCCAGCAGATGGACAGACATACCGCGAGATACGCAGTATTTT.

This clonotype was observed at least ten times. CDR3 coding DNA: TGTGCCTGGAGTATGGGACAGGGGGCAGGGGGAGGCCGGGAAGGCACTGAAGCTTTCTTT. Amino acids: CAWSMGQGAGGGREGTEAFF. This chain uses TRBV30 with TRBJ1-1; 12 nucleotides agree with TRBD1. CDR1 and CDR2 (germline): GTSNPN, SVGIG (reference sequence). The CDR3 runs to 20 residues. The J segment lost 4 bases and the V segment lost 2 bases, leaving 20 bases of the junction unmatched.

This clonotype was seen many times. The J gene is TRBJ2-1, the V gene TRBV5-6; 7 nucleotides agree with TRBD2. The ends lost 2 bases at V and 3 bases at J; junction bases unmatched: 14. This CDR3 has 18 amino acids. Germline V gives CDR1 SGHDT, CDR2 YYEEEE. Written as DNA, the CDR3 is TGTGCCAGCAGCTTTAAGTGGGTAGCGGGCGCCATCTACAATGAGCAGTTCTTC. Amino acid sequence: CASSFKWVAGAIYNEQFF. Together with reference TRBV5-6 and TRBJ2-1, the CDR3 gives the full variable domain: DAGVTQSPTHLIKTRGQQVTLRCSPKSGHDTVSWYQQALGQGPQFIFQYYEEEERQRGNFPDRFSGHQFPNYSSELNVNALLLGDSALYLCASSFKWVAGAIYNEQFFGPGTRLTVL.

This clonotype was observed at least ten times. This chain joins TRBV11-2 and TRBJ1-4, with a weak D call TRBD1 (5 bases). This CDR3 contains 15 residues. Trimming pared 5 bases from V and 3 bases from J, leaving 13 bases between. CDR1 SGHAT and CDR2 FQNNGV come from the germline V gene. CDR3 protein: CASSGWRGANEKLFF. The CDR3 DNA reads TGTGCCAGCAGCGGGTGGAGGGGAGCTAATGAAAAACTGTTTTTT.

This clonotype came up a few times. The V call is TRBV5-1, the J call TRBJ1-3; unclear D gene. The CDR3 totals 14 residues. Trimming left V 4 bases short and J 0 bases short, with 8 bases between. The germline gives CDR1 SGHRS, CDR2 YFSETQ. CDR3 nucleotides: TGCGCCAGCAGCGAAGGAAGCTCTGGAAACACCATATATTTT. Its protein product is CASSEGSSGNTIYF.

This clonotype was seen ten or more times. The chain employs TRBV30 and TRBJ1-5, with D unclear. CDR1 is GTSNPN and CDR2 is SVGIG in the germline V gene (reference sequence). The V end lost 1 base, the J end lost 2 bases, and 9 bases lay between the germline ends. The CDR3 sequence is 14 residues long. CDR3 nucleotides: TGTGCCTGGAGTGGGGAGTACGGCAATCAGCCCCAGCATTTT. Its translation is CAWSGEYGNQPQHF.